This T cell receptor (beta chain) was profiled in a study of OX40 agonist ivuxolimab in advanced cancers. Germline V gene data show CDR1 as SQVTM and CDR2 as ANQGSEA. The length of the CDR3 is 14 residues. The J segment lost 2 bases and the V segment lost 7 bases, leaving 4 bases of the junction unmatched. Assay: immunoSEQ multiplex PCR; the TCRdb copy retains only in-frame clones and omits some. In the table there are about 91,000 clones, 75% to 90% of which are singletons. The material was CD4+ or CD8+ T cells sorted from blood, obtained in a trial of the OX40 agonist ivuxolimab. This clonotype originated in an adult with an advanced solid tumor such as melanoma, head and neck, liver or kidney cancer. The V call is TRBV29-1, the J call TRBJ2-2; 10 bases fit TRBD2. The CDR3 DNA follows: TGCAGCGCGAGGACTAGCGGAAACACCGGGGAGCTGTTTTTT. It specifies CSARTSGNTGELFF.